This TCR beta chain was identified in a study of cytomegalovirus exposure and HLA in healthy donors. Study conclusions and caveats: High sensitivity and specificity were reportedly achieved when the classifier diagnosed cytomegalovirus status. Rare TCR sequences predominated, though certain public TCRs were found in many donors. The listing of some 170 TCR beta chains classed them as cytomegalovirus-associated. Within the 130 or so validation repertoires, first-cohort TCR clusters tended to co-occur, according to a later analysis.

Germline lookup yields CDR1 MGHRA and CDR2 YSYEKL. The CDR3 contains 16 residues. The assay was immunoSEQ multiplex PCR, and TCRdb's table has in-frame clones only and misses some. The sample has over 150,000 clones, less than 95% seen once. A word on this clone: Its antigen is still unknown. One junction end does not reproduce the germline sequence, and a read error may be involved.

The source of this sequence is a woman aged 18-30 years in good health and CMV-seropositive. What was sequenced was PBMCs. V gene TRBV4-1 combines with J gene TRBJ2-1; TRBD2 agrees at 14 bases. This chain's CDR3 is CASRQDGTSGGNEQFF. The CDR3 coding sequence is TGCGCCAGCAGACAAGACGGGACTAGCGGGGGCAATGAGCAGTTCTTC.